Listed here are 18 T cell receptor beta chains from one sample, sequenced in a study of blood T cells in healthy people across ages. The second PCR ran roughly 7 to 11 cycles with a sample-barcoded 5' primer and J-beta primers. MiXCR was run by TCRdb on the 5' RACE reads, yielding one entry per CDR3 protein. This sample has fewer than 750,000 distinct CDR3 sequences; under 55% occur once, and the top ten carry approximately 25%. Sequenced sample: blood. All receptors derive from an elderly man in good health.

The V and J genes are TRBV4-2 and TRBJ2-1; D unresolved. Germline V lookup: CDR1 LGHNA, CDR2 YNFKEQ. The V and J ends lost 0 bases and 5 bases respectively, with 11 bases between them. CDR3 size: 15 residues. CDR3 protein: CASSQETFANNEQFF. CDR3 sequence (DNA): TGTGCCAGCAGCCAAGAGACATTTGCCAACAATGAGCAGTTCTTC.

This sequence joins TRBV6-1 and TRBJ1-5, with a tentative D call TRBD1 (6 bases). V lost 6 bases and J lost 0, with 21 bases in between. The CDR3 length is 18 residues. Germline values: CDR1 MNHNS, CDR2 SASEGT. The CDR3 region is CASSQNRVEAHSNQPQHF. CDR3 nucleotide sequence: TGTGCCAGCAGCCAAAACAGGGTGGAGGCTCATAGCAATCAGCCCCAGCATTTT.

This clonotype was observed at least ten times. This sequence joins TRBV20-1 and TRBJ1-1; D might be TRBD1 (5 bases). V was cut by 6 bases and J by 1 base, with 12 bases left in between. Germline CDR1 DFQATT, CDR2 SNEGSKA (reference sequence). The CDR3 covers 13 residues. CDR3 nucleotides: TGCAGTGCGGGACGGACGGGGAACACTGAAGCTTTCTTT. Translating gives CSAGRTGNTEAFF.

The chain links TRBV11-2 to TRBJ2-1; D possibly corresponds to TRBD1 (6 bases). V was trimmed by 5 bases and J by 10 bases, leaving 12 bases between them. The CDR3 runs 12 residues. CDR1 is SGHAT, CDR2 FQNNGV, per germline. In DNA, the CDR3 is TGTGCCAGCAGCCAGGGGCGGACAGAGCAGTTCTTC. Protein product: CASSQGRTEQFF.

This rearrangement joins TRBV5-1 to TRBJ2-5, with D perhaps TRBD2 (5 bases). CDR3 length equals 17 residues. The V and J ends lost 4 bases and 3 bases respectively, with 22 bases between them. Germline CDR1 and CDR2: SGHRS and YFSETQ. The chain's CDR3 is CASSMEAGGLIKETQYF. The CDR3 nucleotides are TGCGCCAGCAGCATGGAGGCAGGCGGACTGATTAAAGAGACCCAGTACTTC.

The chain combines TRBV28 with TRBJ2-5, with TRBD2 identical over 11 bases. The trim removed 2 bases at V and 5 bases at J, leaving 13 bases unmatched. This CDR3 region has 18 residues. CDR1 is MDHEN and CDR2 is SYDVKM in the germline V gene. CDR3 in amino acids: CASSLRGLAGGSRETQYF. As DNA, the CDR3 is TGTGCCAGCAGTTTAAGGGGGCTAGCGGGAGGATCGCGGGAGACCCAGTACTTC. The full variable domain, completed using reference TRBV28 and TRBJ2-5, is DVKVTQSSRYLVKRTGEKVFLECVQDMDHENMFWYRQDPGLGLRLIYFSYDVKMKEKGDIPEGYSVSREKKERFSLILESASTNQTSMYLCASSLRGLAGGSRETQYFGPGTRLLVL.

In the case of this clonotype: Just one base apart from a much larger clone, this may be a read error. The chain combines TRBV29-1 with TRBJ2-7; tentatively, D is TRBD2 (6 bases). Germline V lookup: CDR1 SQVTM, CDR2 ANQGSEA. The CDR3 runs 11 residues. V lost 5 bases to trimming and J lost 3 bases, with 8 bases between them. CDR3 protein: CSVMTSYEQYF. The CDR3, as DNA: TGCAGCGTTATGACTAGCTACGAGCAGTACTTC.

This clonotype has just a few counts. The gene calls are TRBV20-1 and TRBJ2-5, with 7 bases aligning to TRBD2. V lost 0 bases to trimming and J lost 2 bases; unmatched junction nucleotides: 6. The length of the CDR3 is 15 residues. CDR1 DFQATT and CDR2 SNEGSKA come from the germline V gene (reference sequence). CDR3 bases: TGCAGTGCTAGAGATCCTTCGGGGGGACAAGAGACCCAGTACTTC. It translates to CSARDPSGGQETQYF.

This clonotype was picked up a small number of times. The chain combines TRBV4-3 with TRBJ2-1; weak D call: TRBD1 (6 bases). CDR3 length equals 15 residues. Looked up from germline, CDR1 is LGHNA and CDR2 is YSLEER. Trimming pared 0 bases from V and 2 bases from J, leaving 8 bases between. The CDR3 coding sequence is TGCGCCAGCAGCCAAGATCCAGGGGCCTACAATGAGCAGTTCTTC. The encoded protein is CASSQDPGAYNEQFF.

This clonotype was picked up many times. This chain connects TRBV6-6 to TRBJ2-2; TRBD1 or TRBD2 may be the D gene (5 bases each). V lost 0 bases, J lost 1 base, and 9 bases lay in between. From germline, CDR1 is MNHNY and CDR2 SVGAGI (reference sequence). CDR3 size: 16 residues. This CDR3 is CASSYSIGGNTGELFF. In DNA form, the CDR3 reads TGTGCCAGCAGTTACTCGATTGGGGGGAACACCGGGGAGCTGTTTTTT.

This chain links TRBV5-1 with TRBJ2-5, with D possibly called TRBD1 or TRBD2 (5 bases each). This CDR3 contains 14 residues. V was shortened by 5 bases and J by 5 bases, with 16 bases between the two germline ends. Germline V gene data show CDR1 as SGHRS and CDR2 as YFSETQ. The CDR3 region has the DNA TGCGCCAGCAGAGACCCGGGGCGCGGGGAGACCCAGTACTTC. Amino acid sequence: CASRDPGRGETQYF.

As concerns this clonotype: Germline is not matched at one junction end, which may reflect a read error. CDR3 nucleotide sequence: TGTGCCAGCGGCTTATTCGGGGGGCCTGAAAAACTGTTTTTT. Translating it yields CASGLFGGPEKLFF. This chain links TRBV7-2 with TRBJ1-4; tentative D call: TRBD1 (6 bases). The germline gives CDR1 SGHTA, CDR2 FQGNSA. This CDR3 is built from 14 residues. Full variable domain (outside the CDR3, taken from reference TRBV7-2 and TRBJ1-4): GAGVSQSPSNKVTEKGKDVELRCDPISGHTALYWYRQSLGQGLEFLIYFQGNSAPDKSGLPSDRFSAERTGGSVSTLTIQRTQQEDSAVYLCASGLFGGPEKLFFGSGTQLSVL.

This clonotype was recorded once. The J gene is TRBJ2-5, the V gene TRBV7-2; weak D call: TRBD1 (7 bases). The tail of the sequence fits TRBJ2-7 better, so the J call may be wrong. The CDR3 spans 13 residues. Germline CDR1 and CDR2: SGHTA and FQGNSA. The CDR3 loop reads CASTPDRRDEQYF. The CDR3, as DNA: TGTGCCAGCACCCCGGACAGGAGGGACGAGCAGTACTTC.

This clonotype was counted only a few times. This chain uses TRBV7-2 with TRBJ2-7; D assignment may be TRBD1 or TRBD2 (5 bases each). Germline V lookup: CDR1 SGHTA, CDR2 FQGNSA. V was trimmed by 0 bases and J by 2 bases, leaving 14 bases between them. The CDR3 has 16 residues. The DNA of the CDR3 is TGTGCCAGCAGCTTAGCTTCGGGACGGAGCACCTACGAGCAGTACTTC. Its protein is CASSLASGRSTYEQYF.

This chain joins TRBV25-1 and TRBJ2-3; 11 nucleotides line up with TRBD1. From germline, CDR1 is MGHDK and CDR2 SYGVNS. This CDR3 spans 13 amino acids. Trimming took 6 bases from V and 6 from J; bases not matched to a gene: 2. CDR3: CASRDRGPDTQYF. CDR3 coding DNA: TGTGCCAGCAGGGACAGGGGGCCTGATACGCAGTATTTT. The whole variable domain, remainder taken from reference TRBV25-1 and TRBJ2-3, is EADIYQTPRYLVIGTGKKITLECSQTMGHDKMYWYQQDPGMELHLIHYSYGVNSTEKGDLSSESTVSRIRTEHFPLTLESARPSHTSQYLCASRDRGPDTQYFGPGTRLTVL.

This clonotype was detected a few times. The genes are TRBV20-1 and TRBJ2-1; weak D call: TRBD2 (7 bases). CDR1 and CDR2 from the germline V gene are DFQATT and SNEGSKA (reference sequence). This CDR3 has 16 amino acids. V gave up 3 bases and J gave up 9 bases, with 24 bases separating them. The CDR3 region has the DNA TGCAGTGCTAGGGGGAAGACTAGCAGGCAAGGGGGTGAGCAGTTCTTC. Its translation: CSARGKTSRQGGEQFF.

This clonotype has a handful of counts. The gene calls are TRBV4-3 and TRBJ1-2; perhaps TRBD1 as D (6 bases). This CDR3 region has 14 residues. Trimming pared 0 bases from V and 9 bases from J, leaving 14 bases between. Looked up from germline, CDR1 is LGHNA and CDR2 is YSLEER. The CDR3 nucleotides are TGCGCCAGCAGCCAAGATTTCGGGGGCCTTAGCTACACCTTC. Translating it yields CASSQDFGGLSYTF.

Only a few counts were recorded for this clonotype. This chain connects TRBV9 to TRBJ2-7, with 10 bases that match TRBD2. V lost 0 bases to trimming and J lost 0 bases; unmatched junction nucleotides: 6. This CDR3 region has 17 residues. Per germline, CDR1 SGDLS and CDR2 YYNGEE. The CDR3 nucleotides read TGTGCCAGCAGCGTAGGGCTAGCGGGAGACTACTCCTACGAGCAGTACTTC. Its translation is CASSVGLAGDYSYEQYF. Drawing the rest from reference TRBV9 and TRBJ2-7, the complete variable domain is DSGVTQTPKHLITATGQRVTLRCSPRSGDLSVYWYQQSLDQGLQFLIQYYNGEERAKGNILERFSAQQFPDLHSELNLSSLELGDSALYFCASSVGLAGDYSYEQYFGPGTRLTVT.